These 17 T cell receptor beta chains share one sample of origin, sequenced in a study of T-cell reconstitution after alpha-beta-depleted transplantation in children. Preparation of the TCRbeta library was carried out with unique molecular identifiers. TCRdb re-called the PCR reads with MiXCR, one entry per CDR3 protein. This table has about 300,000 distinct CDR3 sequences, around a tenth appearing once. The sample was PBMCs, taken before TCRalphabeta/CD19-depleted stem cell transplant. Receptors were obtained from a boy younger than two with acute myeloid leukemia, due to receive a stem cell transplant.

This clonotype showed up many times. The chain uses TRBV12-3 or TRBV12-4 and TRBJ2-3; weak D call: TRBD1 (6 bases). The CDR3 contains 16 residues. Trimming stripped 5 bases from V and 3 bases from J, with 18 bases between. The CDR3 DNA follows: TGTGCCAGCAGTGAGCAGGGGAGAAAACCTACAGATACGCAGTATTTT. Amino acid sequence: CASSEQGRKPTDTQYF.

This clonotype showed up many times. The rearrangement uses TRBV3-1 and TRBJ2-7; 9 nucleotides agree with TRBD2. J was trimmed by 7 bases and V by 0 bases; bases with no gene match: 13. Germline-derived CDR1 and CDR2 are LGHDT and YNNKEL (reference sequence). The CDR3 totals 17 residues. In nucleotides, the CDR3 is TGTGCCAGCAGCCAAGATCGCCTTAGCGGGAGCAGGCGGGAGCAGTACTTC. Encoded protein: CASSQDRLSGSRREQYF.

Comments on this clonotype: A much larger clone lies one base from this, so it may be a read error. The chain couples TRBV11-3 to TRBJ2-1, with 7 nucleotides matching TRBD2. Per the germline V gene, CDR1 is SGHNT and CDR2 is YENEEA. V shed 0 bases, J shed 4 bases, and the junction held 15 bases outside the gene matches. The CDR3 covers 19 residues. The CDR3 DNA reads TGTGCCAGCAGCTTAGATTTGGTGCGGGAGTCGAACTTGTACAATGAGCAGTTCTTC. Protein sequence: CASSLDLVRESNLYNEQFF.

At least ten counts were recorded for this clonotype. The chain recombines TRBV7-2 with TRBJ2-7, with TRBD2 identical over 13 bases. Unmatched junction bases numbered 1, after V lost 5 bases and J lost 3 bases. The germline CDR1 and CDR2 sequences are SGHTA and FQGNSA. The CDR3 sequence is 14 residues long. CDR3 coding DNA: TGTGCCAGCAGCGGGACTAGCGGGGTCTACGAGCAGTACTTC. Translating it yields CASSGTSGVYEQYF.

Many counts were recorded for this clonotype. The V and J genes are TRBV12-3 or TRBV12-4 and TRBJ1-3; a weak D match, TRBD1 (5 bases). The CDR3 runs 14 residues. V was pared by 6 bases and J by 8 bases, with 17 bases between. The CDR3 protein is CASRDSLGLHTIYF. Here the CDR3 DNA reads TGTGCCAGCAGAGACAGTTTGGGTCTGCACACCATATATTTT.

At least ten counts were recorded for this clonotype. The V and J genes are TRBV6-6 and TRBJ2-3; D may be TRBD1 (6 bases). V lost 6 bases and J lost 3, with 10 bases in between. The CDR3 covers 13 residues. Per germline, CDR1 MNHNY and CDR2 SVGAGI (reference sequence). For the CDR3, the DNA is TGTGCCAGCAGAAACAGGGTTACAGATACGCAGTATTTT. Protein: CASRNRVTDTQYF.

Written as DNA, the CDR3 is TGCGCCAGCAGCTCCAACCGCTATGGCTACACCTTC. Protein product: CASSSNRYGYTF. The chain recombines TRBV5-1 with TRBJ1-2; D ambiguous. The ends were cut back, 3 bases at V and 4 bases at J, with 7 bases in the middle. CDR1 and CDR2 from the germline V gene are SGHRS and YFSETQ. This CDR3 has 12 amino acids.

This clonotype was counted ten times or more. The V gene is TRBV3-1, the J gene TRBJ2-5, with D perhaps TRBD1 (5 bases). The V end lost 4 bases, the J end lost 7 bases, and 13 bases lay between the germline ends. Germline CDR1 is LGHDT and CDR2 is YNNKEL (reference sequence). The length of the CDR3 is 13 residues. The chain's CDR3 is CASSLSGPMTQYF. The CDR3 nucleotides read TGTGCCAGCAGCCTCTCAGGGCCAATGACCCAGTACTTC.

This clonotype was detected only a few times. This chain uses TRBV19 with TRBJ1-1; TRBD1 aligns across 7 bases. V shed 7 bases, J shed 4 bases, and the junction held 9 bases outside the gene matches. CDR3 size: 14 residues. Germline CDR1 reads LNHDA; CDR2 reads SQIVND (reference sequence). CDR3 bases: TGTGCCAGTACCGAGACAGGGTGGAGCACTGAAGCTTTCTTT. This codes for CASTETGWSTEAFF.

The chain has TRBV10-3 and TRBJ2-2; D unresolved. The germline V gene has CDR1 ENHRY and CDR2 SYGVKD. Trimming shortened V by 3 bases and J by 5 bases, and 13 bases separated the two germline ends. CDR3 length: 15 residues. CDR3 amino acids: CAISDRSVLTGELFF. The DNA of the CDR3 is TGTGCCATCAGTGATCGCAGTGTCTTGACCGGGGAGCTGTTTTTT.

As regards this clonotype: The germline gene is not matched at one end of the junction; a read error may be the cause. The CDR3: CTSSSSTSGTGSYNEQFF. CDR3 bases: TGTACCAGCAGTTCTTCTACGTCGGGGACAGGCTCCTACAATGAGCAGTTCTTC. The gene calls are TRBV2 and TRBJ2-1, with 8 bases matching TRBD1. CDR1 and CDR2 (germline): SNHLY, FYNNEI. The CDR3 loop spans 18 amino acids.

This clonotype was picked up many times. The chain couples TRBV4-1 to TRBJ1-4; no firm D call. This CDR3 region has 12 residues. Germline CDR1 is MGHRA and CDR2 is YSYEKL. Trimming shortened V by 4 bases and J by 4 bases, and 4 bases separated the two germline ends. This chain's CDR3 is CASSLFNEKLFF. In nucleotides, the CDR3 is TGCGCCAGCAGCCTTTTTAATGAAAAACTGTTTTTT.

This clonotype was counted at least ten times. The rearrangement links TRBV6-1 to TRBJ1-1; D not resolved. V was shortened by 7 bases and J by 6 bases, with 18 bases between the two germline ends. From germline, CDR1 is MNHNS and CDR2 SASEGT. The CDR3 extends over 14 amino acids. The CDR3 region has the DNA TGTGCCAGCACCCGAGGACCGCCCGGGGCTGAAGCTTTCTTT. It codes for CASTRGPPGAEAFF.

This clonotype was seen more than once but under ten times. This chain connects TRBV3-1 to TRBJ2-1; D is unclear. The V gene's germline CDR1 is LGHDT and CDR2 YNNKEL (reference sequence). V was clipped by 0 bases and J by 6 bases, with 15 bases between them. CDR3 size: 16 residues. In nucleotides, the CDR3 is TGTGCCAGCAGCCAAGAATGGCTAGGATCCGGCAATGAGCAGTTCTTC. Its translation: CASSQEWLGSGNEQFF.

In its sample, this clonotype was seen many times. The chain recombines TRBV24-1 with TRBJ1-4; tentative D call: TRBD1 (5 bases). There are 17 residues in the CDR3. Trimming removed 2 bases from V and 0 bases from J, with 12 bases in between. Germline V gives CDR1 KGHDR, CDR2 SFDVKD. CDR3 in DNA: TGTGCCACCAGTGATTCGGGGCAGCTGACAACTAATGAAAAACTGTTTTTT. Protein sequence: CATSDSGQLTTNEKLFF.

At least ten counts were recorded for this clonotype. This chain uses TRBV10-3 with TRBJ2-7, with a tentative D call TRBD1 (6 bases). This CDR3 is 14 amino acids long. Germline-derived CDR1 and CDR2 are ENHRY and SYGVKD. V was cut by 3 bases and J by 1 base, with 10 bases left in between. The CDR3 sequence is CAISDKTGSYEQYF. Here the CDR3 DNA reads TGTGCCATCAGTGACAAGACAGGTTCCTACGAGCAGTACTTC.

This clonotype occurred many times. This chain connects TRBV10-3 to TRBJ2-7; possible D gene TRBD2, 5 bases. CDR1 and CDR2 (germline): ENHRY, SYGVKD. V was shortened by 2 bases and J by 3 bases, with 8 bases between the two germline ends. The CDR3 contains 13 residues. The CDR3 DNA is TGTGCCATCAGTGAGGGACTGCGCTACGAGCAGTACTTC. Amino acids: CAISEGLRYEQYF.